This T cell receptor (beta chain) was sequenced in a study of graft-versus-host responses after intestinal transplantation. Trimming removed 3 bases at V and 0 bases at J, with 10 bases between. Germline V gene data show CDR1 as SGHRS and CDR2 as YFSETQ. This CDR3 spans 15 amino acids. Data came from immunoSEQ multiplex PCR; TCRdb stores just in-frame clones and leaves some out. The sample carries 4,000 or so clones, around 85% recorded once. Graft material was processed, releasing intraepithelial and lamina propria lymphocytes. The sample in question was ileum tissue, obtained around 95 weeks after intestinal transplant. The receptor comes from a human patient who received an intestinal transplant, so some T cells may come from the graft donor. The genes are TRBV5-1 and TRBJ2-1; D gene uncertain. The CDR3 region has the DNA TGCGCCAGCAGCTACTCCTTGAGCTCCTACAATGAGCAGTTCTTC. It encodes CASSYSLSSYNEQFF.